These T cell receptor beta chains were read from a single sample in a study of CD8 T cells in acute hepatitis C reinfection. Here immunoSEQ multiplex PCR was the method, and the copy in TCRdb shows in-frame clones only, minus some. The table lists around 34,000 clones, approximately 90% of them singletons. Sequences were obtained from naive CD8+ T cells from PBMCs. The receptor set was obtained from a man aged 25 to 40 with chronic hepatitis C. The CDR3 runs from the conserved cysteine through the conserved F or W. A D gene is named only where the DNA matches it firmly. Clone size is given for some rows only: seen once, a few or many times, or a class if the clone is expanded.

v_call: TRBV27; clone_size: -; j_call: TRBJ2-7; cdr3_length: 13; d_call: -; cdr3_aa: CASSLGIFYEQYF; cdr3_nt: TGTGCCAGCAGTTTAGGGATTTTCTACGAGCAGTACTTC
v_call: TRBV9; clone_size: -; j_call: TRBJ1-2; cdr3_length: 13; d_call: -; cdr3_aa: CASSVAERYGYTF; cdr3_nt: TGTGCCAGCAGCGTAGCAGAACGCTATGGCTACACCTTC
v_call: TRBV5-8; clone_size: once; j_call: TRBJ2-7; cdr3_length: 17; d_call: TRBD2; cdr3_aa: CASSQGLAGVLSYEQYF; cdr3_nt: TGTGCCAGCAGTCAGGGACTAGCGGGGGTCCTGTCCTACGAGCAGTACTTC
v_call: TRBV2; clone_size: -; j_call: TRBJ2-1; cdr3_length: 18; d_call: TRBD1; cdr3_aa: CASRSAYGQGQSGNEQFF; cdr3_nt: TGTGCCAGCAGGTCCGCCTACGGACAGGGGCAATCTGGGAATGAGCAGTTCTTC
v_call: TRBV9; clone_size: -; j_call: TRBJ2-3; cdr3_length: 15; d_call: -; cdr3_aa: CASSVGRPEGDTQYF; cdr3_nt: TGTGCCAGCAGCGTTGGGCGACCCGAGGGGGATACGCAGTATTTT
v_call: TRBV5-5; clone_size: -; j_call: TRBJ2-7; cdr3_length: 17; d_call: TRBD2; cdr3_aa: CASSLSPSGRYSYEQYF; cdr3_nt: TGTGCCAGCAGCTTGTCCCCTAGCGGGCGGTACTCCTACGAGCAGTACTTC
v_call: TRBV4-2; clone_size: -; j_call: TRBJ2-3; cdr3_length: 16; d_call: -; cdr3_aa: CASSQELSGGADTQYF; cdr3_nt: TGTGCCAGCAGCCAAGAACTAAGCGGTGGGGCAGATACGCAGTATTTT
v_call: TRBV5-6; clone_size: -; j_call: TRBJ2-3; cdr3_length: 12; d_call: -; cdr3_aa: CASSLYTDTQYF; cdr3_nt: TGTGCCAGCAGCTTGTACACAGATACGCAGTATTTT
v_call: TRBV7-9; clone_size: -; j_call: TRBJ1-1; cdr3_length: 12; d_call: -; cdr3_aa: CASSFAGTEAFF; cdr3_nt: TGTGCCAGCAGCTTCGCAGGAACTGAAGCTTTCTTT
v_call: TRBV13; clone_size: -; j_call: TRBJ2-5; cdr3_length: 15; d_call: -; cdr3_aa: CASSLGWADEETQYF; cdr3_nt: TGTGCCAGCAGCTTAGGGTGGGCAGATGAAGAGACCCAGTACTTC
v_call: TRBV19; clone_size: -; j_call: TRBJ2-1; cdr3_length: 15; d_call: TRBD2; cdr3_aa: CASSMASGGYNEQFF; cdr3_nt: TGTGCCAGTAGTATGGCTAGCGGGGGATACAATGAGCAGTTCTTC
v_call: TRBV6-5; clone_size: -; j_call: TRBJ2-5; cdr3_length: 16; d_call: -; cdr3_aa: CASSYSVWDDGGTQYF; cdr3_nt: TGTGCCAGCAGTTACTCCGTTTGGGATGACGGAGGGACCCAGTACTTC
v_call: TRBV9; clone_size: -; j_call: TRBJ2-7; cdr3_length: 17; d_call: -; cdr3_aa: CASSVAGGAGTWHEQYF; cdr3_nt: TGTGCCAGCAGCGTCGCTGGCGGGGCCGGGACATGGCACGAGCAGTACTTC
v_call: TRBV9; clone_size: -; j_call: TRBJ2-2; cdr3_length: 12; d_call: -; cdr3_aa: CASSVGSGELFF; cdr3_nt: TGTGCCAGCAGCGTAGGTTCCGGGGAGCTGTTTTTT
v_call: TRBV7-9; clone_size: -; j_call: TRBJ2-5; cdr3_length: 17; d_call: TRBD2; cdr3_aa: CASSYRTSGNYQETQYF; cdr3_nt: TGTGCCAGCAGCTATCGGACTAGCGGGAACTATCAAGAGACCCAGTACTTC
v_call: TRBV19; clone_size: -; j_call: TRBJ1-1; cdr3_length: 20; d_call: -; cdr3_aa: CASSIPFPPPGREQNTEAFF; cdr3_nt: TGTGCCAGTAGTATACCCTTTCCCCCACCAGGGAGGGAACAGAACACTGAAGCTTTCTTT
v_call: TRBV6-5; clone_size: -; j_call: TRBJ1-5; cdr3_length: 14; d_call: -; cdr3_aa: CASNGFKFNQPQHF; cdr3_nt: TGTGCCAGCAACGGCTTTAAATTCAATCAGCCCCAGCATTTT
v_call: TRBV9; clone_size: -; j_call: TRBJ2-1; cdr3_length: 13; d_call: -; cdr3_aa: CASSSRDHNEQFF; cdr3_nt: TGTGCCAGCAGCTCCAGGGACCACAATGAGCAGTTCTTC
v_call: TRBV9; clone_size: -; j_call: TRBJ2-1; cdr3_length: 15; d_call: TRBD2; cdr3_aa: CASSVVGLAGDEQFF; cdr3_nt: TGTGCCAGCAGCGTAGTGGGACTAGCGGGAGATGAGCAGTTCTTC
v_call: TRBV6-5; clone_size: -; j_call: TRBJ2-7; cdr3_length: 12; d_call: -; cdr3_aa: CASSVDSREQYF; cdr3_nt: TGTGCCAGCAGCGTGGACAGTCGCGAGCAGTACTTC
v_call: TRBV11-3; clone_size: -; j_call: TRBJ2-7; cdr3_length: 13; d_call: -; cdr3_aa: CASSLRGVYEQYF; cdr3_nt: TGTGCCAGCAGCTTAAGGGGGGTCTACGAGCAGTACTTC
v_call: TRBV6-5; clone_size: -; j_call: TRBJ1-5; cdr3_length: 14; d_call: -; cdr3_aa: CASSQGPSNQPQHF; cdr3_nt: TGTGCCAGCAGCCAGGGTCCGAGCAATCAGCCCCAGCATTTT
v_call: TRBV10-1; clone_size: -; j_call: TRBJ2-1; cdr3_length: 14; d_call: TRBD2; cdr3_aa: CASSARLAGNEQFF; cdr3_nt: TGCGCCAGCAGTGCTCGGCTAGCGGGCAATGAGCAGTTCTTC
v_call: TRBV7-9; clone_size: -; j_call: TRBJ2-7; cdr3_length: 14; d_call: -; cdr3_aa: CASSLVGAVYEQYF; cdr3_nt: TGTGCCAGCAGCTTAGTGGGGGCGGTCTACGAGCAGTACTTC
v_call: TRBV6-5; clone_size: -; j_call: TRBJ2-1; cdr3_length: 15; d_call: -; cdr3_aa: CASSYSPGIYNEQFF; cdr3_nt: TGTGCCAGCAGTTACTCTCCAGGAATCTACAATGAGCAGTTCTTC
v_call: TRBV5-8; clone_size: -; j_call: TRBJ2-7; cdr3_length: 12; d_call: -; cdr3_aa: CASTATLSEQYF; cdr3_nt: TGTGCCAGCACCGCGACTCTCAGCGAGCAGTACTTC
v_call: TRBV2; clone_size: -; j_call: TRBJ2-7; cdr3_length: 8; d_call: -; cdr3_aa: CASAALYF; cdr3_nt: TGTGCCAGCGCCGCCCTGTACTTC
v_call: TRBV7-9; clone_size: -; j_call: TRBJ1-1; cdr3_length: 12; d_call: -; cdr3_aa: CASSPRQLEAFF; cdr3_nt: TGTGCCAGCAGCCCACGACAGCTTGAAGCTTTCTTT
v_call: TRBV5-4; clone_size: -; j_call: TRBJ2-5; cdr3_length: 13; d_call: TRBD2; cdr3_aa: CASSGEGQETQYF; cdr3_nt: TGTGCCAGCAGCGGGGAGGGCCAAGAGACCCAGTACTTC
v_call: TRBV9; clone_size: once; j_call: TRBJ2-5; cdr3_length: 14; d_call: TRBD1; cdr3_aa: CASSVTGVGETQYF; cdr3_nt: TGTGCCAGCAGCGTAACAGGGGTCGGCGAGACCCAGTACTTC
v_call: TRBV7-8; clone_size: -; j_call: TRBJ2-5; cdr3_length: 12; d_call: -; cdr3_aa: CASSPGQETQYF; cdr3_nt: TGTGCCAGCAGCCCCGGCCAAGAGACCCAGTACTTC
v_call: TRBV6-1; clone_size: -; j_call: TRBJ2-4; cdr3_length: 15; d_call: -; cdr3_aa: CASSSEPLAKNIQYF; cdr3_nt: TGTGCCAGCAGTAGCGAACCTCTAGCCAAAAACATTCAGTACTTC
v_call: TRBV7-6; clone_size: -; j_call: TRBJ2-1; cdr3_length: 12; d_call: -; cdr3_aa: CASSLGQNEQFF; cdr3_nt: TGTGCCAGCAGCTTAGGACAGAATGAGCAGTTCTTC
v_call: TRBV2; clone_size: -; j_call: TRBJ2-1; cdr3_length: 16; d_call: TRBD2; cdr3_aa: CASSEGSGISYNEQFF; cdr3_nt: TGTGCCAGCAGTGAGGGTAGCGGGATCTCCTACAATGAGCAGTTCTTC
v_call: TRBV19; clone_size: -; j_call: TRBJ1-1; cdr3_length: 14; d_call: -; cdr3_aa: CASSMTGLNTEAFF; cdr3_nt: TGTGCCAGTAGTATGACAGGACTGAACACTGAAGCTTTCTTT
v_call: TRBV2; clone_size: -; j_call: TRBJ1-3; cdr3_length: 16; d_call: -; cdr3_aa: CASTMRGGLSGNTIYF; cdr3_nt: TGTGCCAGCACCATGCGAGGTGGGCTATCTGGAAACACCATATATTTT
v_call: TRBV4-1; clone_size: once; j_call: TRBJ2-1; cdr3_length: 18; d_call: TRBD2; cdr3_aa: CASSHAGTSGRAGNEQFF; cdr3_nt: TGCGCCAGCAGCCATGCCGGGACTAGCGGGAGGGCCGGGAATGAGCAGTTCTTC
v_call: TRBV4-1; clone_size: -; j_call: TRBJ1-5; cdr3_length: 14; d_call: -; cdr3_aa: CASSQEHSNQPQHF; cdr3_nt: TGCGCCAGCAGCCAGGAACATAGCAATCAGCCCCAGCATTTT
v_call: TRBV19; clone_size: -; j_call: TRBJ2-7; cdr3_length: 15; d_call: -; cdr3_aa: CASSMGSGMYYEQYF; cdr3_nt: TGTGCCAGTAGTATGGGTAGCGGAATGTACTACGAGCAGTACTTC
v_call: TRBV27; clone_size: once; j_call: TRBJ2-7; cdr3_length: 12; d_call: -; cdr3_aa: CASGVPDLEQYF; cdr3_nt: TGTGCCAGCGGAGTTCCCGATCTCGAGCAGTACTTC
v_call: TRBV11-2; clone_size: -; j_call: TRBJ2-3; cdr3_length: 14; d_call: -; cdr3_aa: CASCLAGGTDTQYF; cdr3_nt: TGTGCCAGCTGTCTTGCCGGGGGCACAGATACGCAGTATTTT
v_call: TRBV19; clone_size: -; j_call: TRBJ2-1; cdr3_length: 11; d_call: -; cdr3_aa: CASSNGDEQFF; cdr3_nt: TGTGCCAGTAGTAACGGTGATGAGCAGTTCTTC
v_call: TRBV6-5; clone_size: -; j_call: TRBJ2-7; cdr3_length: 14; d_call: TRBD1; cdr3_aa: CASSFRDRGSEQYF; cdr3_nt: TGTGCCAGCAGTTTCCGGGACAGGGGATCCGAGCAGTACTTC